These 27 T cell receptor beta chains originate from one sample sequenced in a study of spatial heterogeneity in lung cancer. The time point: sample taken at primary tumor resection. Tumor, nontumor lung or frozen PBMC supplied whole RNA, sequenced without sorting. TCRdb reprocessed the 5' RACE reads with MiXCR, giving one entry per CDR3 protein. The sample has approximately 9,000 distinct CDR3 sequences; 3.5% to 5.5% are singletons. The starting material was PBMCs, obtained at surgery. The origin of the receptors is a male donor with early-stage non-small cell lung cancer.

For this clonotype: A much larger clone differs by one base, so this may be a read error. This beta chain came through as a stray read in a library set up for alpha chains, and its size says little. J is TRBJ1-4 and V is TRBV4-1, with D possibly being TRBD1 (6 bases). Looked up from germline, CDR1 is MGHRA and CDR2 is YSYEKL. V lost 0 bases and J 8 bases, leaving 13 bases between the germline ends. The CDR3 covers 15 residues. The CDR3 spells CASSQDGGGWEKLFF. The DNA of the CDR3 is TGCGCCAGCAGCCAAGACGGAGGGGGATGGGAAAAACTGTTTTTT.

In this sample, this clonotype turned up many times. Within a library made for alpha chains, this beta chain is off target, and its count is uninformative. The chain has TRBV14 and TRBJ2-3; D unresolved. The V and J ends lost 1 base and 9 bases respectively, with 5 bases between them. The CDR3 is 11 residues long. The V gene's germline CDR1 is SGHDN and CDR2 FVKESK. CDR3 nucleotides: TGTGCCAGCAGCCAAGTCTCCACGCAGTATTTT. Its translation: CASSQVSTQYF.

In its sample, this clonotype is medium-sized. This beta chain slipped into a library made for alpha chains as a stray read, so its size is not meaningful. V and J are TRBV20-1 and TRBJ1-1; D is ambiguous. CDR3 length: 13 residues. From germline, CDR1 is DFQATT and CDR2 SNEGSKA (reference sequence). Trimming shortened V by 3 bases and J by 1 base, and 9 bases separated the two germline ends. This CDR3 is CSASRDSNTEAFF. In nucleotides, the CDR3 is TGCAGTGCTAGTCGAGACTCGAACACTGAAGCTTTCTTT.

This clonotype has ten or more counts. The library was built for alpha chains, so this beta chain is an off-target read and its size means little. The rearrangement links TRBV5-1 to TRBJ1-1; TRBD1 might be the D (5 bases). Trimming shortened V by 6 bases and J by 3 bases, and 15 bases separated the two germline ends. Germline assignment: CDR1 SGHRS and CDR2 YFSETQ. This CDR3 has 14 amino acids. The CDR3: CASKVGGLDTEAFF. The CDR3 DNA is TGCGCCAGCAAAGTGGGGGGATTGGACACTGAAGCTTTCTTT.

This clonotype was observed many times. At one end the junction does not follow the germline gene, possibly because of a read error. This beta chain is a stray sequence in a library constructed for alpha chains; its clone size is not meaningful. The chain employs TRBV7-7 and TRBJ2-5; TRBD2 aligns across 14 bases. This CDR3 is 16 amino acids long. Germline CDR1 is SSHAT and CDR2 is FNYEAQ (reference sequence). The CDR3 is CASSLGTSGGQETQYF. CDR3 in DNA: TGTGCTAGCAGCCTCGGGACTAGCGGGGGCCAAGAGACCCAGTACTTC.

The table lists this clonotype with a few counts. This beta chain is a stray sequence in a library constructed for alpha chains; its clone size is not meaningful. The CDR3 is CASSVEVWNTGELFF. The CDR3 DNA sequence: TGTGCCAGCAGCGTAGAGGTGTGGAACACCGGGGAGCTGTTTTTT. The chain combines TRBV9 with TRBJ2-2; D remains ambiguous. Germline V gene data show CDR1 as SGDLS and CDR2 as YYNGEE. CDR3 length: 15 amino acids. Trimming left V 0 bases short and J 1 base short, with 7 bases between. Variable domain in full (rest from reference TRBV9 and TRBJ2-2): DSGVTQTPKHLITATGQRVTLRCSPRSGDLSVYWYQQSLDQGLQFLIQYYNGEERAKGNILERFSAQQFPDLHSELNLSSLELGDSALYFCASSVEVWNTGELFFGEGSRLTVL.

This clonotype was observed many times. For a library built for alpha chains, this beta chain is a stray read; little rests on its size. The chain recombines TRBV28 with TRBJ1-2, with a weak D call TRBD1 (5 bases). V was pared by 3 bases and J by 5 bases, with 16 bases between. Germline V gene data show CDR1 as MDHEN and CDR2 as SYDVKM. This CDR3 spans 15 amino acids. The CDR3 DNA is TGTGCCAGCAGTTTTGCTCACATGGAGGGGTATGGCTACACCTTC. The encoded protein is CASSFAHMEGYGYTF.

This clonotype is categorized as medium-sized. In a library made to pick up alpha chains, this beta chain is a stray read with a size that means little. The V call is TRBV10-3, the J call TRBJ1-1, with TRBD1 identical over 7 bases. The CDR3 runs to 16 residues. The V and J ends lost 3 bases and 3 bases, in that order; junction bases with no gene match: 10. Germline V lookup: CDR1 ENHRY, CDR2 SYGVKD. CDR3 sequence reads: CAISDTQGIRDTEAFF. The CDR3 DNA reads as TGTGCCATCAGTGACACACAGGGGATACGGGACACTGAAGCTTTCTTT.

This clonotype is termed medium-sized (0.01 to 0.1%). In a library made to pick up alpha chains, this beta chain is a stray read with a size that means little. The J gene is TRBJ2-7, the V gene TRBV28; TRBD1 matches 7 bases. The ends lost 5 bases at V and 1 base at J; junction bases unmatched: 5. This CDR3 contains 14 residues. Germline-derived CDR1 and CDR2 are MDHEN and SYDVKM. CDR3 residues: CASSEQGPSYEQYV. CDR3 DNA: TGTGCCAGCAGTGAACAGGGGCCTTCCTACGAGCAGTACGTC.

This clonotype was seen many times. This beta chain came through as a stray read in a library set up for alpha chains, and its size says little. The chain joins TRBV7-9 to TRBJ2-7, with a tentative D call TRBD1 (6 bases). Germline CDR1 reads SEHNR; CDR2 reads FQNEAQ (reference sequence). The CDR3 totals 15 residues. Trimming pared 3 bases from V and 0 bases from J, leaving 12 bases between. CDR3 protein: CASSLVDRISYEQYF. The CDR3, as DNA: TGTGCCAGCAGCTTGGTCGACAGGATCTCCTACGAGCAGTACTTC.

Relative to its sample, this clonotype is medium-sized (0.01 to 0.1%). Since it is a stray read in a library aimed at alpha chains, this beta chain has a size that is not meaningful. DNA for the CDR3: TGTGCCAGCAGGCCGGGGGGGCGGATCTATGGCTACACCTTC. Translating it yields CASRPGGRIYGYTF. The chain joins TRBV28 to TRBJ1-2, with a weak D call TRBD1 (6 bases). The germline gives CDR1 MDHEN, CDR2 SYDVKM. With 6 bases removed from V and 4 bases from J, the gap between germline ends came to 15 bases. CDR3 length equals 14 residues.

This clonotype has more than one count but fewer than ten. This beta chain was picked up by a library intended for alpha chains and is off target, so its count carries little meaning. The V and J genes are TRBV6-2 or TRBV6-3 and TRBJ1-2; no reliable D call. Germline V lookup: CDR1 MNHEY, CDR2 SVGEGT. V lost 5 bases and J lost 6, with 22 bases in between. This CDR3 is 16 amino acids long. CDR3 sequence reads: CASSQDPVLIPDGYTF. CDR3 sequence (DNA): TGTGCCAGCAGTCAGGACCCGGTCCTAATTCCGGATGGCTACACCTTC.

This clonotype was counted a few times. With the library built for alpha chains, this beta chain is off target and its frequency is not meaningful. The gene calls are TRBV5-1 and TRBJ2-3, with D perhaps assigned TRBD1 or TRBD2 (5 bases each). The V gene lost 0 bases and the J gene lost 2 bases, with 28 bases spanning the gap. Germline V lookup: CDR1 SGHRS, CDR2 YFSETQ. This CDR3 region has 21 residues. The CDR3 region has the DNA TGCGCCAGCAGCTTGGGGATTCGGACGAGGGGCCCCCCGACAATCACAGATACGCAGTATTTT. This codes for CASSLGIRTRGPPTITDTQYF.

In its sample, this clonotype is medium-sized. A library made for alpha chains picked up this beta chain off target, so its size means little. The V gene is TRBV5-1, the J gene TRBJ1-1, with 8 bases matching TRBD1. The CDR3 is 12 residues long. Germline V CDR1 and CDR2: SGHRS, YFSETQ. V shed 4 bases and J 10 bases; nucleotides not matched to a gene: 6. This CDR3 reads CASSPDRARAFF. The CDR3 DNA sequence: TGCGCCAGCAGCCCGGACAGGGCTCGAGCTTTCTTT.

This clonotype is judged medium-sized. This beta chain slipped into a library made for alpha chains as a stray read, so its size is not meaningful. The V gene is TRBV7-8, the J gene TRBJ2-3; no clear D gene. The CDR3 sequence is 15 residues long. With 1 base removed from V and 3 bases from J, the gap between germline ends came to 11 bases. In germline, CDR1 is SGHVS, CDR2 FQNEAQ. The CDR3 bases are TGTGCCAGCAGCTTAGTCGCCCAGGAGACAGATACGCAGTATTTT. Its translation is CASSLVAQETDTQYF.

By share of the sample, this clonotype is medium-sized (0.01 to 0.1%). The library was prepared for alpha chains; this beta chain is a stray read, so its frequency means little. The chain carries TRBV3-1 and TRBJ1-6; D is ambiguous. V dropped 0 bases and J dropped 6 bases, with 12 bases sitting between them. Germline V gives CDR1 LGHDT, CDR2 YNNKEL (reference sequence). CDR3 length: 16 amino acids. Here the CDR3 reads CASSQDAPGLNSPLHF. CDR3 bases: TGTGCCAGCAGCCAAGATGCCCCCGGACTTAATTCACCCCTCCACTTT.

Points on this clonotype: As an off-target read in a library built for alpha chains, this beta chain has a frequency of little significance. The chain employs TRBV7-9 and TRBJ2-3, with a tentative D call TRBD2 (6 bases). V shed 4 bases and J shed 5 bases, with 13 bases lying between them. The CDR3 contains 14 residues. Germline loops: CDR1 SEHNR, CDR2 FQNEAQ (reference sequence). This CDR3 reads CASSSSGGIDTQYF. The CDR3 bases are TGTGCCAGCAGCTCATCCGGGGGAATAGATACGCAGTATTTT.

In this sample, this clonotype is medium-sized. This beta chain is an off-target read within a library intended for alpha chains, so its frequency means little. The chain employs TRBV7-8 and TRBJ2-1; TRBD2 matches at 14 bases. Unmatched junction bases numbered 6, after V lost 5 bases and J lost 3 bases. The CDR3 covers 17 residues. Germline CDR1 and CDR2: SGHVS and FQNEAQ. CDR3 sequence: CASSPTSGGAFYNEQFF. CDR3 nucleotide sequence: TGTGCCAGCAGCCCGACTAGCGGGGGGGCTTTCTACAATGAGCAGTTCTTC.

This clonotype was detected many times. The size of this beta chain means little, since it is a stray read in a library made for alpha chains. The chain joins TRBV7-9 to TRBJ2-7; D unclear. Germline values: CDR1 SEHNR, CDR2 FQNEAQ (reference sequence). Trimming shortened V by 6 bases and J by 3 bases, and 9 bases separated the two germline ends. CDR3 length: 12 residues. CDR3 sequence: CASSRSGYEQYV. In DNA form, the CDR3 reads TGTGCCAGCAGTCGCAGTGGCTACGAGCAGTACGTC.

The sample holds many counts of this clonotype. Since it is a stray read in a library aimed at alpha chains, this beta chain has a size that is not meaningful. This chain joins TRBV18 and TRBJ2-5; D gene uncertain. CDR3 length equals 20 residues. CDR1 is KGHSH and CDR2 is LQKENI in the germline V gene. V was shortened by 2 bases and J by 3 bases, with 28 bases between the two germline ends. This CDR3 reads CASSPIPPPTYSGQEETQYF. CDR3 nucleotides: TGTGCCAGCTCACCAATTCCACCCCCCACCTATTCAGGTCAGGAAGAGACCCAGTACTTC.

Sample share makes this clonotype medium-sized. This beta chain came through as a stray read in a library set up for alpha chains, and its size says little. This chain links TRBV30 with TRBJ1-2; D is unresolved. Germline lookup yields CDR1 GTSNPN and CDR2 SVGIG (reference sequence). Trimming removed 4 bases at V and 3 bases at J, with 18 bases between. This CDR3 region has 15 residues. The chain's CDR3 is CAWKGTSQYHYGYTF. The CDR3 nucleotides are TGTGCCTGGAAGGGTACGTCGCAATATCACTATGGCTACACCTTC.

This clonotype was recorded many times. This beta chain is off target for a library built for alpha chains, so its abundance means little. The V and J genes are TRBV5-1 and TRBJ1-3; possible D gene TRBD1, 5 bases. Germline V gene sequence: CDR1 SGHRS, CDR2 YFSETQ. V lost 0 bases and J 0 bases, leaving 13 bases between the germline ends. The CDR3 covers 17 residues. The DNA for the CDR3 is TGCGCCAGCAGCTTGGGTTTCGGGGGGACCTCTGGAAACACCATATATTTT. Encoded protein: CASSLGFGGTSGNTIYF.

With respect to this clonotype: The library was prepared for alpha chains; this beta chain is a stray read, so its frequency means little. The chain is built from TRBV6-1 and TRBJ2-1; a weak D match, TRBD2 (5 bases). The CDR3 contains 16 residues. Trimming removed 7 bases from V and 4 bases from J, with 20 bases in between. Germline V gene lookup returns CDR1 MNHNS and CDR2 SASEGT. The CDR3 loop is CASTLLSGTRYNEQFF. The DNA of the CDR3 is TGTGCCAGCACCCTCCTGAGCGGAACCCGTTACAATGAGCAGTTCTTC.

This clonotype was seen many times. This beta chain lies outside the target of a library built for alpha chains; its clone size means little. The chain recombines TRBV5-1 with TRBJ2-7; D unclear. V lost 2 bases, J lost 5 bases, and 14 bases lay in between. The CDR3 is made up of 14 amino acids. CDR1 and CDR2 from the germline V gene are SGHRS and YFSETQ. CDR3 protein: CASSFTANAHEQYF. Written as DNA, the CDR3 is TGCGCCAGCAGCTTCACAGCGAACGCCCACGAGCAGTACTTC. The full variable domain, its missing parts supplied by reference TRBV5-1 and TRBJ2-7, is KAGVTQTPRYLIKTRGQQVTLSCSPISGHRSVSWYQQTPGQGLQFLFEYFSETQRNKGNFPGRFSGRQFSNSRSEMNVSTLELGDSALYLCASSFTANAHEQYFGPGTRLTVT.

Sample share makes this clonotype medium-sized (0.01 to 0.1%). This beta chain is an unintended read in a library built for alpha chains; its size means little. The chain uses TRBV9 and TRBJ2-5; weak D call: TRBD2 (6 bases). CDR3 length: 13 residues. Germline CDR1 and CDR2: SGDLS and YYNGEE. Trimming removed 7 bases from V and 5 bases from J, with 15 bases in between. CDR3 region: CASGGTEVETQYF. Here the CDR3 DNA reads TGTGCCAGCGGGGGGACGGAGGTCGAGACCCAGTACTTC. The full variable domain, its missing parts supplied by reference TRBV9 and TRBJ2-5, is DSGVTQTPKHLITATGQRVTLRCSPRSGDLSVYWYQQSLDQGLQFLIQYYNGEERAKGNILERFSAQQFPDLHSELNLSSLELGDSALYFCASGGTEVETQYFGPGTRLLVL.

This clonotype was detected ten times or more. Because this beta chain is a stray read in a library intended to capture alpha chains, its abundance should not be given much weight. The rearrangement uses TRBV3-1 and TRBJ1-2, with TRBD1 matching over 11 bases. This CDR3 is 16 amino acids long. CDR1 LGHDT and CDR2 YNNKEL come from the germline V gene (reference sequence). V lost 3 bases to trimming and J lost 5 bases; unmatched junction nucleotides: 8. CDR3 coding DNA: TGTGCCAGCAGCCACCGGGACAGGGGGGGGATATATGGCTACACCTTC. Translating it yields CASSHRDRGGIYGYTF.

This clonotype has at least ten counts. The library was built for alpha chains, so this beta chain is an off-target read and its size means little. The gene calls are TRBV27 and TRBJ1-1; no clear D. CDR3 length equals 13 residues. Germline lookup yields CDR1 MNHEY and CDR2 SMNVEV (reference sequence). V lost 6 bases and J 4 bases, leaving 12 bases between the germline ends. The CDR3 loop is CASSFGQRTEAFF. DNA for the CDR3: TGTGCCAGCAGCTTCGGGCAGCGCACTGAAGCTTTCTTT.